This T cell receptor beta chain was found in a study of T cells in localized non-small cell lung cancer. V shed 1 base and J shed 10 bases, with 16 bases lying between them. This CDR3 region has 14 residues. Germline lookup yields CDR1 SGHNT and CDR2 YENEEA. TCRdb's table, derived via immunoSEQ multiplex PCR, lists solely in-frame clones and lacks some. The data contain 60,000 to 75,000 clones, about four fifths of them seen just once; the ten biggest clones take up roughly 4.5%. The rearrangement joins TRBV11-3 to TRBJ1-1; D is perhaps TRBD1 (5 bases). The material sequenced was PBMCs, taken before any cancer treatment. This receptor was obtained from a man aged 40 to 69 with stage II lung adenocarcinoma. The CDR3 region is CASSLGTGGVRAFF. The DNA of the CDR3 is TGTGCCAGCAGCTTAGGGACGGGGGGTGTGCGAGCTTTCTTT.